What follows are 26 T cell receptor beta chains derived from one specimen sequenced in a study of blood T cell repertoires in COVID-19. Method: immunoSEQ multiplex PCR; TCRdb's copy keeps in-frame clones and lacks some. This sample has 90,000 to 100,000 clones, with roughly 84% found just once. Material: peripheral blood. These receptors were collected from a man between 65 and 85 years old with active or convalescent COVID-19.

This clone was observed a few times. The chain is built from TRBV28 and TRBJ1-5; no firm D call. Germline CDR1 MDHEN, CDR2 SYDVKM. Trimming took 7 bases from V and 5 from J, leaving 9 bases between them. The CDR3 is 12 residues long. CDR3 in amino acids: CASKLADQPQHF. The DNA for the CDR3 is TGTGCCAGCAAATTGGCCGATCAGCCCCAGCATTTT.

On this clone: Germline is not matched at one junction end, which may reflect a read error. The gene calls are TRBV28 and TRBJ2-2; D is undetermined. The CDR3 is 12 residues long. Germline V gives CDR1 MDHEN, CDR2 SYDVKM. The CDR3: CASGFSGGELFF. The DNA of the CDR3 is TGTGCCAGCGGTTTTTCGGGCGGGGAGCTGTTTTTT.

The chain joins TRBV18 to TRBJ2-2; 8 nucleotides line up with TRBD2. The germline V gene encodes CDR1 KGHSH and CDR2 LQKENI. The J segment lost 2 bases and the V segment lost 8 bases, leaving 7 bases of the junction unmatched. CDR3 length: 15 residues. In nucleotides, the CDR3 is TGTGCCAGCAACCGGGAGGGCCCCAACACCGGGGAGCTGTTTTTT. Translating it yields CASNREGPNTGELFF.

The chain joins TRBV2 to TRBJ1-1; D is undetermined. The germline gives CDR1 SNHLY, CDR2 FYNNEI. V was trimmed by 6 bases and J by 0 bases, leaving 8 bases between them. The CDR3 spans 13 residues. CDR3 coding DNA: TGTGCCAGCAGGGAACAGATGAACACTGAAGCTTTCTTT. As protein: CASREQMNTEAFF.

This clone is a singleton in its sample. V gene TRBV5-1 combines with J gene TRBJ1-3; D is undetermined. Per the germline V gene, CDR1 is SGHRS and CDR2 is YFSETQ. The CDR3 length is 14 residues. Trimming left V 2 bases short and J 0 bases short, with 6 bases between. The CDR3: CASSFRASGNTIYF. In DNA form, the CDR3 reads TGCGCCAGCAGCTTTCGAGCCTCTGGAAACACCATATATTTT.

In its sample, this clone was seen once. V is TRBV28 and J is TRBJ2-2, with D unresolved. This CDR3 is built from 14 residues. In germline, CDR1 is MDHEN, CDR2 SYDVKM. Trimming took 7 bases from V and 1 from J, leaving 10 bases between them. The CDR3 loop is CASTWRMNTGELFF. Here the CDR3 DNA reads TGTGCCAGCACTTGGCGGATGAACACCGGGGAGCTGTTTTTT.

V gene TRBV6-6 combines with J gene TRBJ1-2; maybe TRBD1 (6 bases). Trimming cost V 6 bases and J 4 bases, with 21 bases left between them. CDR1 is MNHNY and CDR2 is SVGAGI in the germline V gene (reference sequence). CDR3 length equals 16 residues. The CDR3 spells CASRRRPGETIYGYTF. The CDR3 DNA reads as TGTGCCAGCAGAAGACGTCCAGGGGAGACCATCTATGGCTACACCTTC.

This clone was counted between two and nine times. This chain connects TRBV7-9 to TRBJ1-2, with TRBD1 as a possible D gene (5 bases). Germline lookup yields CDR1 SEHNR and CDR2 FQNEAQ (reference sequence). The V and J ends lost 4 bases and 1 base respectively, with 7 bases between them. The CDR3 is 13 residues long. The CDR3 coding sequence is TGTGCCAGCAGCTGGGGCAGTAACTATGGCTACACCTTC. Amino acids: CASSWGSNYGYTF. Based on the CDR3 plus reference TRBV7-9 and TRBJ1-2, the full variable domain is DTGVSQNPRHKITKRGQNVTFRCDPISEHNRLYWYRQTLGQGPEFLTYFQNEAQLEKSRLLSDRFSAERPKGSFSTLEIQRTEQGDSAMYLCASSWGSNYGYTFGSGTRLTVV.

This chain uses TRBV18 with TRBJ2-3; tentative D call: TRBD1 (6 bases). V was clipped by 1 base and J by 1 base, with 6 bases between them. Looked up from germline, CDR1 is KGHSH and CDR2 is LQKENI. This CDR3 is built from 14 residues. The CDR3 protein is CASSPQGGTDTQYF. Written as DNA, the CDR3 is TGTGCCAGCTCACCACAGGGGGGCACAGATACGCAGTATTTT.

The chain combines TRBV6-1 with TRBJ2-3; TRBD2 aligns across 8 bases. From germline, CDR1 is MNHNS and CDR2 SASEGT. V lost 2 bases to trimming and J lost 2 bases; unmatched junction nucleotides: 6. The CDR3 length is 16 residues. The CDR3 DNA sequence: TGTGCCAGCAGTGAAAGACCTAGCGGGTCCACAGATACGCAGTATTTT. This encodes CASSERPSGSTDTQYF.

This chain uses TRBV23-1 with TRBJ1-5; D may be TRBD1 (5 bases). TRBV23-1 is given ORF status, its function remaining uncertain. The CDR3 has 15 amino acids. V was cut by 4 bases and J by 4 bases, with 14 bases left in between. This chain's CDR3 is CASSLSGTTNQPQHF. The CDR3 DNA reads TGCGCCAGCAGTCTTTCAGGGACTACGAATCAGCCCCAGCATTTT.

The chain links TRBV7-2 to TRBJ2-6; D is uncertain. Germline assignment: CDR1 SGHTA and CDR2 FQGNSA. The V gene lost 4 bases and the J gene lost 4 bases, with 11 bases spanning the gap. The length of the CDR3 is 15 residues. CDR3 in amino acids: CASSSRVVGANVLTF. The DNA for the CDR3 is TGTGCCAGCAGCTCTCGGGTAGTAGGGGCCAACGTCCTGACTTTC.

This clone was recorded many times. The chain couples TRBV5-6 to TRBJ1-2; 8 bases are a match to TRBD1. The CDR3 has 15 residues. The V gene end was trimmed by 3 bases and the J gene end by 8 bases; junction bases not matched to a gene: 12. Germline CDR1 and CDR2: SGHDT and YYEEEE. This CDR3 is CASSSWTGNSAGYTF. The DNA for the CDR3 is TGTGCCAGCAGCTCCTGGACAGGGAATAGTGCAGGCTACACCTTC. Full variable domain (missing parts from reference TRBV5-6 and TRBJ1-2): DAGVTQSPTHLIKTRGQQVTLRCSPKSGHDTVSWYQQALGQGPQFIFQYYEEEERQRGNFPDRFSGHQFPNYSSELNVNALLLGDSALYLCASSSWTGNSAGYTFGSGTRLTVV.

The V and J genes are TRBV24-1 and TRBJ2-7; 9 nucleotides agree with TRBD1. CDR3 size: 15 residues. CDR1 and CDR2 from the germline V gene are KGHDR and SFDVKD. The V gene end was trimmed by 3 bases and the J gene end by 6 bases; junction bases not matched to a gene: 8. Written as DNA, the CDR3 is TGTGCCACCAGTGATACAAGACAGGGGGTCTTCGAGCAGTACTTC. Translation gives CATSDTRQGVFEQYF.

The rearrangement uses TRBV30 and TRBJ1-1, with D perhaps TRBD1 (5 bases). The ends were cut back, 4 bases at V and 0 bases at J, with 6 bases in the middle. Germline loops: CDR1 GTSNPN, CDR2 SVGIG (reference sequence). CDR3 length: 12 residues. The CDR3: CAWTGMNTEAFF. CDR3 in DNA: TGTGCCTGGACAGGGATGAACACTGAAGCTTTCTTT.

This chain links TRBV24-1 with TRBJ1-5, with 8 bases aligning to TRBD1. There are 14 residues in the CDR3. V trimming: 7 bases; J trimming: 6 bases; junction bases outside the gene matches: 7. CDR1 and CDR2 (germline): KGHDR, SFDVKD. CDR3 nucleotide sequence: TGTGCCACCAGAGGACAGGGATCTGGTCAGCCCCAGCATTTT. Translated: CATRGQGSGQPQHF.

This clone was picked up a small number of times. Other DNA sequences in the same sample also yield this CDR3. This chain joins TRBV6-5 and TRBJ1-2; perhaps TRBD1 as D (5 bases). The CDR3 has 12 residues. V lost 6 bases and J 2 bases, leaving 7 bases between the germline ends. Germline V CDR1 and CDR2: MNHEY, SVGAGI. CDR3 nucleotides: TGTGCCAGCAGGGACACCAACTATGGCTACACCTTC. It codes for CASRDTNYGYTF.

CDR3 loop: CASSYGGRETQYF. The CDR3 DNA reads TGTGCCAGCAGCTACGGGGGGAGAGAGACCCAGTACTTC. This chain uses TRBV9 with TRBJ2-5; 7 bases agree with TRBD2. V gave up 4 bases and J gave up 4 bases; unmatched junction bases: 4. CDR3 length: 13 amino acids. Germline loops: CDR1 SGDLS, CDR2 YYNGEE. Variable domain in full (rest from reference TRBV9 and TRBJ2-5): DSGVTQTPKHLITATGQRVTLRCSPRSGDLSVYWYQQSLDQGLQFLIQYYNGEERAKGNILERFSAQQFPDLHSELNLSSLELGDSALYFCASSYGGRETQYFGPGTRLLVL.

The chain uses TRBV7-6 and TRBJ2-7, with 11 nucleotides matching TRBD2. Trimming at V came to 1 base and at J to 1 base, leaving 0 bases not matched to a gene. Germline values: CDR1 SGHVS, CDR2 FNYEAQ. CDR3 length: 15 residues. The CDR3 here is CASSLGTSGSYEQYF. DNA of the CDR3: TGTGCCAGCAGCTTAGGGACTAGCGGGTCCTACGAGCAGTACTTC.

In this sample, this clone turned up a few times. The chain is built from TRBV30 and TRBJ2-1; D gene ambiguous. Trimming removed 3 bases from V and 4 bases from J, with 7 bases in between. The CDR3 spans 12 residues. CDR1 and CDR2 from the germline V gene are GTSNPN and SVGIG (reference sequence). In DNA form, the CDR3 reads TGTGCCTGGAGACGTCAGTACAATGAGCAGTTCTTC. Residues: CAWRRQYNEQFF.

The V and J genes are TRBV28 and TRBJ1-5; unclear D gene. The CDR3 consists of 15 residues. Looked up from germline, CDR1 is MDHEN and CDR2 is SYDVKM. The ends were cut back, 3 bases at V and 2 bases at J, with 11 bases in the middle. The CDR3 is CASSFSRGGNQPQHF. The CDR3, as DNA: TGTGCCAGCAGTTTTAGCCGGGGTGGCAATCAGCCCCAGCATTTT.

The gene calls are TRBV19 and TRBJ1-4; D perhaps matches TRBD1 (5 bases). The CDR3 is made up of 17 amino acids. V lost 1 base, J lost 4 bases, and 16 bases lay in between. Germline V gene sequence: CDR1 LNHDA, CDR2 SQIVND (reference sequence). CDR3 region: CASSIAGRTSGNEKLFF. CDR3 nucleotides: TGTGCCAGTAGTATAGCAGGACGGACATCTGGTAATGAAAAACTGTTTTTT.

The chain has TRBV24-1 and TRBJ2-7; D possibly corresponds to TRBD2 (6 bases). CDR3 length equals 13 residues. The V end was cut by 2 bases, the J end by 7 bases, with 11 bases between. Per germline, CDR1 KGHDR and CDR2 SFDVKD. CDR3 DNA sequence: TGTGCCACCAGTGATTCGGGGGTGGCGGAGCAGTACTTC. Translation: CATSDSGVAEQYF.

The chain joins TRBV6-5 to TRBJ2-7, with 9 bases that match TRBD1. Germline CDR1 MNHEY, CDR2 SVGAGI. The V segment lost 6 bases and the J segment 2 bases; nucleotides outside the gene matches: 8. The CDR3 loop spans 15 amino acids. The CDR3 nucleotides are TGTGCCAGCAGGATGAACAGGGGGCAAACCTACGAGCAGTACTTC. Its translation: CASRMNRGQTYEQYF.

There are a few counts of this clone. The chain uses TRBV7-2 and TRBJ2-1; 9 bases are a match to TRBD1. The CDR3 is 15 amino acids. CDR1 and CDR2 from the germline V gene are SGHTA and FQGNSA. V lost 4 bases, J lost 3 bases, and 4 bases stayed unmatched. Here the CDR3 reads CASSSSTGGYNEQFF. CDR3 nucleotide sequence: TGTGCCAGCAGCTCATCGACAGGGGGCTACAATGAGCAGTTCTTC.

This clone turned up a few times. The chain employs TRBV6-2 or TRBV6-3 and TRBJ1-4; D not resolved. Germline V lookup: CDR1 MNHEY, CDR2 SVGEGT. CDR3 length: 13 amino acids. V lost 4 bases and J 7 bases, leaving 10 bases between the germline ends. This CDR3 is CASSSSGSEKLFF. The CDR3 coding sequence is TGTGCCAGCAGTTCCTCGGGGAGTGAAAAACTGTTTTTT.